This T cell receptor (beta chain) was recorded in a study of T cells after yellow fever vaccination. MiXCR was run by TCRdb on the 5' RACE reads, yielding one entry per CDR3 protein. The repertoire holds 300,000 to 400,000 distinct CDR3 sequences, with around 13% as singletons. This clonotype showed up just a few times. The input for sequencing was CD4+ T cells sorted from PBMCs, taken 15 days after the yellow fever booster vaccination. The sequence was obtained from a man aged 18 to 29 who received the YFV17D yellow fever vaccine.

The CDR3, as DNA: TGTGCCAGCAGCTCCAGGACTAGCGGGGGGCCCGGGGAGCTGTTTTTT. Protein product: CASSSRTSGGPGELFF. The gene calls are TRBV9 and TRBJ2-2; 14 nucleotides line up with TRBD2. CDR3 size: 16 residues. V shed 4 bases, J shed 6 bases, and the junction held 5 bases outside the gene matches. Germline-derived CDR1 and CDR2 are SGDLS and YYNGEE.